The 7 T cell receptor beta chains given below trace back to one sample, sequenced in a study of low-dose radiotherapy and immunotherapy resistance in tumors. TRAV- and TRBV-specific primers were used for first-strand cDNA, which covered alpha and beta chains. It was with a constant-region primer and a V-primer adapter that TCRs were amplified over roughly 19 PCR cycles. One entry per CDR3 protein results from TCRdb running MiXCR on the reads. The sample yields some 100,000 distinct CDR3 sequences, roughly 19% seen once. Time point reported: after trial treatment. Treatment meaning: LDRT plus nivolumab, ipilimumab, low-dose cyclophosphamide and aspirin (RACIN trial). The specimen comprised PBMCs, sampled after low-dose radiotherapy plus immunotherapy. The source of these receptors is a female donor with ovarian cancer.

This clonotype was recorded at least ten times. The V and J genes are TRBV12-3 or TRBV12-4 and TRBJ2-5; D is tentatively TRBD1 or TRBD2 (5 bases each). Trimming left V 4 bases short and J 5 bases short, with 17 bases between. CDR3 length: 15 residues. CDR3 bases: TGTGCCAGCAGTTCCCCCCCGCTGGGACGGGAGACCCAGTACTTC. This encodes CASSSPPLGRETQYF.

As to this clonotype: This may be a read error: a much more frequent sequence differs by one nucleotide. This rearrangement joins TRBV19 to TRBJ2-1; the D is unclear. The CDR3 has 14 amino acids. Germline values: CDR1 LNHDA, CDR2 SQIVND (reference sequence). V was cut by 5 bases and J by 10 bases, with 18 bases left in between. This chain's CDR3 is CASSPRRRRVEQFF. In DNA form, the CDR3 reads TGTGCCAGTAGTCCCCGCCGTCGTAGGGTCGAGCAGTTCTTC.

The chain employs TRBV7-4 and TRBJ2-2; tentative D call: TRBD1 (5 bases). CDR1 SGHVT and CDR2 SQSDAQ come from the germline V gene. Trimming removed 5 bases at V and 3 bases at J, with 16 bases between. The CDR3 contains 16 residues. CDR3 residues: CASSLGKGPYTGELFF. CDR3 nucleotide sequence: TGTGCCAGCAGCCTGGGCAAGGGGCCGTACACCGGGGAGCTGTTTTTT.

Many counts were recorded for this clonotype. This chain uses TRBV29-1 with TRBJ1-1; a weak D match, TRBD1 (5 bases). The CDR3 has 12 residues. The germline gives CDR1 SQVTM, CDR2 ANQGSEA. V lost 7 bases and J 4 bases, leaving 13 bases between the germline ends. The CDR3 DNA sequence: TGCAGCGCAGGACATCAGGCCACTGAAGCTTTCTTT. It codes for CSAGHQATEAFF.

There are many counts of this clonotype. V and J are TRBV6-2 or TRBV6-3 and TRBJ1-2, with a tentative D call TRBD1 (5 bases). Per the germline V gene, CDR1 is MNHEY and CDR2 is SVGEGT. V was clipped by 2 bases and J by 7 bases, with 11 bases between them. The CDR3 has 13 amino acids. For the CDR3, the DNA is TGTGCCAGCAGTTACACGGGGGGGGGTGGCTACACCTTC. It yields the protein CASSYTGGGGYTF.

As to this clonotype: It may be a read error: a sequence one base away is much more abundant. This chain uses TRBV7-8 with TRBJ2-1; 8 bases are a match to TRBD2. The V segment lost 3 bases and the J segment 13 bases; nucleotides outside the gene matches: 14. Per germline, CDR1 SGHVS and CDR2 FQNEAQ. CDR3 length: 15 residues. CDR3 nucleotide sequence: TGTGCCAGCAGCTTGTATACTAGCGGCCGTGAGACCCAGTTCTTC. This translates into CASSLYTSGRETQFF.

This clonotype occurred many times. The CDR3 is CASSPLRGANSDTQYF. Here the CDR3 DNA reads TGTGCCAGTAGTCCCCTCCGGGGGGCGAACTCAGATACGCAGTATTTT. The chain has TRBV19 and TRBJ2-3, with D maybe TRBD2 (7 bases). Looked up from germline, CDR1 is LNHDA and CDR2 is SQIVND (reference sequence). V lost 5 bases and J lost 4, with 19 bases in between. This CDR3 region has 16 residues.